This T cell receptor (beta chain) was captured in a study of CD8 T cells in acute hepatitis C reinfection. Described time point: naive CD8 control sorted from an acute-time-point sample. This clone was observed a handful of times. The sample holds other DNA sequences that translate to the same CDR3. The V gene end was trimmed by 2 bases and the J gene end by 3 bases; junction bases not matched to a gene: 0. The CDR3 contains 13 residues. Germline V CDR1 and CDR2: MNHEY, SMNVEV (reference sequence). Repertoires were generated with immunoSEQ multiplex PCR, while TCRdb's copy carries only in-frame clones and drops some. The repertoire holds around 34,000 clones, with approximately 87% as singletons.

This clonotype was sampled from a man aged 25 to 40 with chronic hepatitis C. Sequenced material: naive CD8+ T cells from PBMCs. The rearrangement links TRBV27 to TRBJ1-2, with TRBD1 identical over 7 bases. The CDR3 spells CASSLGTDYGYTF. For the CDR3, the DNA is TGTGCCAGCAGTTTAGGGACAGACTATGGCTACACCTTC.